A single sample gave rise to the 28 T cell receptor beta chains below, sequenced in a study of human T cells and chemical hapten exposure (dated by TCRdb to 2020 to 2023). The time point label of this sample denotes: pre-sensitization, week 0. Sample treatment or condition, as interpreted from the label and publication: therapeutic diphenylcyclopropenone sensitization with weekly scalp DPC. Receptors were amplified or captured by RACE. The reads were generated on a NextSeq 500. TCRdb reran the public reads through fastp at Q25 and MiXCR, keeping productive beta chains. Rows merge per CDR3 protein into single entries with the most common DNA and genes. The sample profile shows 270,000 or so distinct CDR3 sequences; around 7% of them were found once. 1.2% of the sample rests with the top ten. The sample in question was whole blood, obtained in connection with sensitization to the hapten diphenylcyclopropenone (DPC). The receptors come from a man between 18 and 29 years old with alopecia areata. Some clones in this sample may be carry-over from other donors' samples.

This clonotype has ten or more counts. Written as DNA, the CDR3 is TGTGCCACCTCAAAAGGGCCTCAGGGGGAGCAGTACTTC. Translating gives CATSKGPQGEQYF. The rearrangement links TRBV6-5 to TRBJ2-7; weak D call: TRBD1 (6 bases). Germline lookup yields CDR1 MNHEY and CDR2 SVGAGI. The ends were cut back, 10 bases at V and 7 bases at J, with 20 bases in the middle. This CDR3 is 13 amino acids long.

This clonotype occurred many times. V usage is TRBV6-2 or TRBV6-3 and J usage is TRBJ1-5; D perhaps matches TRBD1 (6 bases). CDR1 is MNHEY, CDR2 SVGEGT, per germline. This CDR3 is built from 13 residues. V lost 5 bases, J lost 5 bases, and 10 bases lay in between. The CDR3 DNA is TGTGCCAGCAGTCGGGACACGTATCAGCCCCAGCATTTT. Encoded protein: CASSRDTYQPQHF.

This chain connects TRBV28 to TRBJ1-2; D unclear. Germline CDR1 reads MDHEN; CDR2 reads SYDVKM. V was shortened by 3 bases and J by 3 bases, with 8 bases between the two germline ends. The CDR3 extends over 13 amino acids. The CDR3: CASSLDGHYGYTF. The CDR3 nucleotides read TGTGCCAGCAGTTTGGACGGACACTATGGCTACACCTTC.

The sample holds many counts of this clonotype. The rearrangement joins TRBV7-9 to TRBJ2-3, with 8 bases aligning to TRBD2. With V trimmed by 2 bases and J by 5 bases, 6 bases remained unmatched. From germline, CDR1 is SEHNR and CDR2 FQNEAQ (reference sequence). This CDR3 has 15 residues. The DNA of the CDR3 is TGTGCCAGCAGCTTAAGACAGGCGGGAGGAGATACGCAGTATTTT. Protein: CASSLRQAGGDTQYF.

This clonotype has more than one count but fewer than ten. This chain links TRBV7-2 with TRBJ1-2; D ambiguous. The CDR3 has 17 amino acids. Germline V gene sequence: CDR1 SGHTA, CDR2 FQGNSA. The V end was cut by 1 base, the J end by 0 bases, with 15 bases between. The DNA of the CDR3 is TGTGCCAGCAGCTTAGGACCCCCCGGTAGGACTAACTATGGCTACACCTTC. Residues: CASSLGPPGRTNYGYTF.

This clonotype appeared many times. The genes are TRBV20-1 and TRBJ2-1; D unclear. The CDR3 spans 10 residues. CDR1 and CDR2 from the germline V gene are DFQATT and SNEGSKA (reference sequence). V gave up 3 bases and J gave up 9 bases, with 6 bases separating them. CDR3 nucleotides: TGCAGTGCTAGTGATGGTGAGCAGTTCTTC. This codes for CSASDGEQFF.

This clonotype was detected a few times. The gene calls are TRBV7-2 and TRBJ1-1, with unresolved D. The V end lost 2 bases, the J end lost 3 bases, and 7 bases lay between the germline ends. CDR1 SGHTA and CDR2 FQGNSA come from the germline V gene. The CDR3 runs to 13 residues. The chain's CDR3 is CASSLNRDTEAFF. The CDR3, as DNA: TGTGCCAGCAGCTTAAACCGGGACACTGAAGCTTTCTTT.

The chain uses TRBV27 and TRBJ2-7; maybe TRBD2 (6 bases). Trimming left V 0 bases short and J 7 bases short, with 22 bases between. Germline lookup yields CDR1 MNHEY and CDR2 SMNVEV (reference sequence). This CDR3 spans 17 amino acids. The DNA of the CDR3 is TGTGCCAGCAGTTTATCGGCAGGGACTTTCATCTCCGGAGAGCAGTACTTC. It is translated as CASSLSAGTFISGEQYF.

The CDR3 region is CASSSIGPGASIYEQYF. The CDR3, as DNA: TGTGCCAGCAGCTCAATCGGGCCTGGGGCTTCTATCTACGAGCAGTACTTC. The chain carries TRBV5-5 and TRBJ2-7; D may be TRBD1 (5 bases). The CDR3 contains 17 residues. Deletions cut 3 bases from V and 3 bases from J, with 22 bases between. Germline V gives CDR1 SGHKS, CDR2 YYEKEE (reference sequence).

As for this clonotype: The junction and the germline gene differ at one end; a read error may be behind it. This chain links TRBV6-5 with TRBJ2-4, with TRBD2 matching 8 bases. Germline V CDR1 and CDR2: MNHEY, SVGAGI. This CDR3 region has 16 residues. CDR3 amino acids: CASSYSAGLAKSIQYF. The CDR3 coding sequence is TGTGCCAGCAGTTACTCTGCAGGACTAGCCAAAAGCATTCAGTACTTC.

The rearrangement links TRBV7-3 to TRBJ2-2, with TRBD1 as a possible D gene (6 bases). The CDR3 has 15 residues. Trimming removed 4 bases at V and 5 bases at J, with 14 bases between. Germline-derived CDR1 and CDR2 are SGHTA and FQGTGA. CDR3 loop: CASSSTGIGTGELFF. The DNA of the CDR3 is TGTGCCAGCAGCTCCACAGGGATAGGAACCGGGGAGCTGTTTTTT.

The chain links TRBV11-2 to TRBJ1-3; 7 bases align to TRBD1. Unmatched junction bases numbered 5, after V lost 7 bases and J lost 2 bases. The CDR3 covers 14 residues. CDR1 SGHAT and CDR2 FQNNGV come from the germline V gene. The CDR3, as DNA: TGTGCCAGCATCCAGACAGGGCCTGGAAACACCATATATTTT. It specifies CASIQTGPGNTIYF. The full variable domain, rest sourced from reference TRBV11-2 and TRBJ1-3, is EAGVAQSPRYKIIEKRQSVAFWCNPISGHATLYWYQQILGQGPKLLIQFQNNGVVDDSQLPKDRFSAERLKGVDSTLKIQPAKLEDSAVYLCASIQTGPGNTIYFGEGSWLTVV.

The rearrangement links TRBV24-1 to TRBJ2-7; 9 nucleotides agree with TRBD1. The CDR3 is 16 residues long. With V trimmed by 8 bases and J by 3 bases, 13 bases remained unmatched. From germline, CDR1 is KGHDR and CDR2 SFDVKD. The CDR3 DNA reads TGTGCCACCACCTTTGCGGTCGGGACAGGGAGCTACGAGCAGTACTTC. Residues: CATTFAVGTGSYEQYF.

The genes are TRBV27 and TRBJ2-1, with TRBD2 matching 9 bases. This CDR3 is built from 18 residues. CDR1 and CDR2 (germline): MNHEY, SMNVEV (reference sequence). V lost 5 bases and J lost 8; bases outside the gene matches: 19. The CDR3 DNA sequence: TGTGCCAGCAGTCCCCCGCTAGCGGGGATTCTCCTAGCTCATGAGCAGTTCTTC. Encoded protein: CASSPPLAGILLAHEQFF.

This clonotype was detected many times. J is TRBJ1-2 and V is TRBV9, with TRBD1 identical over 9 bases. The J segment lost 7 bases and the V segment lost 6 bases, leaving 10 bases of the junction unmatched. The germline CDR1 and CDR2 sequences are SGDLS and YYNGEE. The CDR3 spans 14 residues. The CDR3, as DNA: TGTGCCAGCAATTCTAGGACAGGGGAAGGTGGCTACACCTTC. As protein: CASNSRTGEGGYTF.

The chain is built from TRBV20-1 and TRBJ1-1; 7 bases align to TRBD1. V dropped 6 bases and J dropped 4; count of bases not matched to a gene: 14. The CDR3 spans 15 residues. Germline V gene lookup returns CDR1 DFQATT and CDR2 SNEGSKA (reference sequence). For the CDR3, the DNA is TGCAGTGCCCGCCCCTTCGACAGGGAGGTCACTGAAGCTTTCTTT. Its translation: CSARPFDREVTEAFF.

This clonotype showed up just a few times. The chain recombines TRBV6-6 with TRBJ2-5; D unclear. This CDR3 contains 11 residues. Trimming left V 10 bases short and J 5 bases short, with 11 bases between. CDR1 is MNHNY and CDR2 is SVGAGI in the germline V gene (reference sequence). The CDR3 region is CATGRIETQYF. The CDR3 DNA follows: TGTGCCACCGGTCGGATCGAGACCCAGTACTTC.

This clonotype occurred many times. V is TRBV7-2 and J is TRBJ1-6, with TRBD1 as a possible D gene (6 bases). Germline V CDR1 and CDR2: SGHTA, FQGNSA. Trimming removed 1 base from V and 11 bases from J, with 12 bases in between. The CDR3 is 14 amino acids. CDR3 sequence: CASSLGQGSTPLHF. As DNA, the CDR3 is TGTGCCAGCAGCTTAGGGCAGGGGAGTACACCCCTCCACTTT.

The chain employs TRBV7-9 and TRBJ2-3; D perhaps matches TRBD2 (7 bases). The CDR3 consists of 18 residues. The germline CDR1 and CDR2 sequences are SEHNR and FQNEAQ (reference sequence). Trimming stripped 4 bases from V and 1 base from J, with 21 bases between. The CDR3 reads CASSSQPGGPVGTDTQYF. The CDR3 bases are TGTGCCAGCAGCTCACAACCCGGGGGGCCCGTCGGCACAGATACGCAGTATTTT.

This chain links TRBV20-1 with TRBJ2-3; D not certain. Per the germline V gene, CDR1 is DFQATT and CDR2 is SNEGSKA (reference sequence). Trimming shortened V by 6 bases and J by 5 bases, and 9 bases separated the two germline ends. The CDR3 has 11 amino acids. In nucleotides, the CDR3 is TGCAGTGCCAGAAAGCAAGATACGCAGTATTTT. Translation gives CSARKQDTQYF.

V usage is TRBV11-1 and J usage is TRBJ1-6; 7 bases are shared with TRBD1. CDR1 and CDR2 (germline): SGHAT, FQDESV (reference sequence). The CDR3 totals 18 residues. With 1 base clipped from V and 2 bases from J, the junction kept 8 bases outside the gene matches. CDR3 sequence reads: CASSLEGTDDPYNSPLHF. Written as DNA, the CDR3 is TGTGCCAGCAGCTTAGAGGGGACAGACGATCCCTATAATTCACCCCTCCACTTT.

This clonotype was found a few times. The chain has TRBV9 and TRBJ2-3; D is possibly TRBD2 (7 bases). This CDR3 has 15 residues. With 4 bases removed from V and 1 base from J, the gap between germline ends came to 13 bases. Germline lookup yields CDR1 SGDLS and CDR2 YYNGEE. The CDR3 is CASSSQGGGTDTQYF. Written as DNA, the CDR3 is TGTGCCAGCAGCTCCCAAGGGGGGGGCACAGATACGCAGTATTTT.

There are a few counts of this clonotype. This rearrangement joins TRBV4-3 to TRBJ2-7; 7 bases agree with TRBD2. Germline V gene lookup returns CDR1 LGHNA and CDR2 YSLEER. J was trimmed by 0 bases and V by 1 base; bases with no gene match: 3. The CDR3 totals 15 residues. CDR3 loop: CASSQGAGTSYEQYF. As DNA, the CDR3 is TGCGCCAGCAGCCAAGGAGCGGGGACCTCCTACGAGCAGTACTTC.

The J gene is TRBJ1-5, the V gene TRBV6-2 or TRBV6-3; 9 nucleotides match TRBD1. From germline, CDR1 is MNHEY and CDR2 SVGEGT. This CDR3 comprises 18 residues. J was trimmed by 5 bases and V by 1 base; bases with no gene match: 12. The CDR3 DNA is TGTGCCAGCAGTTACTTAAGCCCAGTGGGACAGGGAGATCAGCCCCAGCATTTT. Protein product: CASSYLSPVGQGDQPQHF.

The J gene is TRBJ1-1, the V gene TRBV7-9; no firm D call. V was clipped by 1 base and J by 1 base, with 10 bases between them. Germline assignment: CDR1 SEHNR and CDR2 FQNEAQ (reference sequence). The CDR3 has 15 amino acids. In DNA form, the CDR3 reads TGTGCCAGCAGCTTAGATGGCCGGACGAACACTGAAGCTTTCTTT. Protein sequence: CASSLDGRTNTEAFF.

The V call is TRBV24-1, the J call TRBJ2-3; D tentatively fits TRBD1 or TRBD2 (5 bases each). Per germline, CDR1 KGHDR and CDR2 SFDVKD. V lost 7 bases to trimming and J lost 0 bases, with 10 bases between them. The CDR3 covers 14 residues. CDR3 nucleotides: TGTGCCACCAGGGGGGACCTTAGCACAGATACGCAGTATTTT. This codes for CATRGDLSTDTQYF.

This chain joins TRBV20-1 and TRBJ2-6; 7 bases map to TRBD1. Trimming cost V 2 bases and J 4 bases; bases outside gene matches: 5. This CDR3 comprises 15 residues. Germline lookup yields CDR1 DFQATT and CDR2 SNEGSKA (reference sequence). DNA for the CDR3: TGCAGTGCTAGACTCGGACAGGCCGGGGCCAACGTCCTGACTTTC. This gives the protein CSARLGQAGANVLTF.

The chain carries TRBV5-1 and TRBJ2-5; 8 bases line up with TRBD2. This CDR3 is built from 17 residues. Trimming at V came to 1 base and at J to 4 bases, leaving 12 bases not matched to a gene. CDR1 is SGHRS, CDR2 YFSETQ, per germline. This chain's CDR3 is CASSLLSGTRGIETQYF. In DNA, the CDR3 is TGCGCCAGCAGCTTGCTCTCCGGGACTAGGGGAATAGAGACCCAGTACTTC.